Below, 27 T cell receptor beta chains from the same sample are listed, as sequenced in a study of cytomegalovirus exposure and HLA in healthy donors. Sequenced by immunoSEQ multiplex PCR; TCRdb stores in-frame clones only, minus some. This table holds more than 150,000 clones, about four fifths found once. The sample was PBMCs. All receptors derive from a woman between 18 and 29 years old in good health and CMV-seropositive.

The V gene is TRBV5-1, the J gene TRBJ1-1, with a tentative D call TRBD1 (5 bases). This CDR3 spans 16 amino acids. Germline CDR1 and CDR2: SGHRS and YFSETQ. Trimming took off 1 base at V and 0 bases at J, with 13 bases between the two ends. The CDR3 here is CASSLNPRGVNTEAFF. DNA of the CDR3: TGCGCCAGCAGCTTGAACCCCCGGGGGGTGAACACTGAAGCTTTCTTT.

The chain is built from TRBV4-2 and TRBJ2-2; D is uncertain. Germline-derived CDR1 and CDR2 are LGHNA and YNFKEQ. The CDR3 runs to 14 residues. Trimming took off 1 base at V and 5 bases at J, with 8 bases between the two ends. Here the CDR3 reads CASSQALWTGELFF. The CDR3 nucleotides read TGTGCCAGCAGCCAAGCACTGTGGACCGGGGAGCTGTTTTTT.

The CDR3 nucleotides read TGCGCCAGCAGCTTGGCTGGGAAAAAAGCGGATGGCTACACCTTC. This sequence encodes CASSLAGKKADGYTF. This rearrangement joins TRBV5-1 to TRBJ1-2; D remains ambiguous. This CDR3 spans 15 amino acids. The V end lost 0 bases, the J end lost 6 bases, and 15 bases lay between the germline ends. The germline V gene encodes CDR1 SGHRS and CDR2 YFSETQ.

V usage is TRBV4-3 and J usage is TRBJ1-4, with a tentative D call TRBD1 (6 bases). Trimming left V 1 base short and J 5 bases short, with 14 bases between. Germline-derived CDR1 and CDR2 are LGHNA and YSLEER. The CDR3 totals 16 residues. CDR3 sequence (DNA): TGCGCCAGCAGCCAAGGGACTGGACAGAAGAATGAAAAACTGTTTTTT. It translates to CASSQGTGQKNEKLFF.

A few counts support this clone. This CDR3 is also generated by other DNA sequences in the sample. The chain recombines TRBV19 with TRBJ1-2; TRBD1 might be the D (5 bases). The germline V gene encodes CDR1 LNHDA and CDR2 SQIVND (reference sequence). The CDR3 extends over 12 amino acids. V lost 5 bases, J lost 2 bases, and 6 bases lay in between. The CDR3 bases are TGTGCCAGTAGTTCAGGGAACTATGGCTACACCTTC. Translated, it gives CASSSGNYGYTF.

V is TRBV7-6 and J is TRBJ2-1, with 11 bases aligning to TRBD2. Germline trimming cut 4 bases from V and 8 bases from J; bases unmatched to any gene: 13. This CDR3 spans 17 amino acids. Per germline, CDR1 SGHVS and CDR2 FNYEAQ. The CDR3 is CASSSLKFSGGADEQFF. In DNA form, the CDR3 reads TGTGCCAGCAGCTCATTGAAGTTTAGCGGGGGGGCCGATGAGCAGTTCTTC.

The J gene is TRBJ2-3, the V gene TRBV19, with a tentative D call TRBD2 (7 bases). The CDR3 is 14 amino acids. V was pared by 4 bases and J by 4 bases, with 12 bases between. Germline CDR1 is LNHDA and CDR2 is SQIVND (reference sequence). CDR3 sequence: CASSTARGPDTQYF. CDR3 DNA: TGTGCCAGTAGTACGGCGCGGGGGCCAGATACGCAGTATTTT.

The rearrangement links TRBV6-1 to TRBJ1-1, with D unclear. Trimming took 5 bases from V and 2 from J, leaving 6 bases between them. There are 12 residues in the CDR3. Germline V gene lookup returns CDR1 MNHNS and CDR2 SASEGT. The CDR3 DNA sequence: TGTGCCAGCAGTATTTTAAACACTGAAGCTTTCTTT. Its protein product is CASSILNTEAFF.

This chain connects TRBV6-1 to TRBJ2-3, with D hard to call. The V gene lost 4 bases and the J gene lost 5 bases, with 4 bases spanning the gap. The CDR3 sequence is 11 residues long. CDR1 and CDR2 (germline): MNHNS, SASEGT. This CDR3 reads CASSALDTQYF. Written as DNA, the CDR3 is TGTGCCAGCAGTGCGTTAGATACGCAGTATTTT.

The genes are TRBV5-4 and TRBJ2-3; weak D call: TRBD2 (5 bases). This CDR3 has 13 amino acids. Germline CDR1 is SGHNT and CDR2 is YYREEE (reference sequence). Trimming stripped 3 bases from V and 9 bases from J, with 14 bases between. The CDR3 sequence: CASSSPQRLTQYF. CDR3 in DNA: TGTGCCAGCAGCTCCCCCCAGCGACTAACGCAGTATTTT.

This chain joins TRBV11-2 and TRBJ2-7; 8 bases line up with TRBD1. Trimming at V came to 5 bases and at J to 5 bases, leaving 8 bases not matched to a gene. CDR3 length: 14 amino acids. Germline CDR1 reads SGHAT; CDR2 reads FQNNGV. The CDR3 DNA is TGTGCCAGCAGCATCTCAGGGGGCCGAAACGAGCAGTACTTC. It specifies CASSISGGRNEQYF.

The chain carries TRBV5-1 and TRBJ2-4; D gene uncertain. The length of the CDR3 is 16 residues. V gave up 2 bases and J gave up 0 bases, with 12 bases separating them. CDR1 and CDR2 (germline): SGHRS, YFSETQ. The chain's CDR3 is CASSFDKSLAKNIQYF. For the CDR3, the DNA is TGCGCCAGCAGCTTTGACAAATCATTAGCCAAAAACATTCAGTACTTC.

The sample holds one count of this clone. The chain joins TRBV7-3 to TRBJ2-2; 8 bases fit TRBD1. The V segment lost 5 bases and the J segment 4 bases; nucleotides outside the gene matches: 12. The CDR3 covers 17 residues. Germline V gene lookup returns CDR1 SGHTA and CDR2 FQGTGA. CDR3 residues: CASSRVPGQEGTGELFF. CDR3 DNA sequence: TGTGCCAGCAGCCGCGTACCGGGACAGGAGGGCACCGGGGAGCTGTTTTTT.

The chain has TRBV6-5 and TRBJ2-7; 9 bases match TRBD1. This CDR3 is built from 14 residues. The germline CDR1 and CDR2 sequences are MNHEY and SVGAGI. V lost 6 bases to trimming and J lost 4 bases; unmatched junction nucleotides: 7. CDR3 bases: TGTGCCAGCAGACGAACAGGGGGCGCGTACGAGCAGTACTTC. Amino acids: CASRRTGGAYEQYF.

The rearrangement joins TRBV9 to TRBJ2-7; D is unresolved. Germline assignment: CDR1 SGDLS and CDR2 YYNGEE. V lost 4 bases and J 0 bases, leaving 17 bases between the germline ends. CDR3 length equals 16 residues. Here the CDR3 DNA reads TGTGCCAGCAGCCCCCAGACCTGGGCGATCTCCTACGAGCAGTACTTC. Its protein product is CASSPQTWAISYEQYF. The full variable domain, with the rest looked up from reference TRBV9 and TRBJ2-7, is DSGVTQTPKHLITATGQRVTLRCSPRSGDLSVYWYQQSLDQGLQFLIQYYNGEERAKGNILERFSAQQFPDLHSELNLSSLELGDSALYFCASSPQTWAISYEQYFGPGTRLTVT.

The chain carries TRBV6-6 and TRBJ1-2; D is undetermined. V lost 5 bases to trimming and J lost 3 bases, with 13 bases between them. The CDR3 runs 14 residues. Per germline, CDR1 MNHNY and CDR2 SVGAGI (reference sequence). The CDR3 DNA is TGTGCCAGCAGTCCCCGCCGACTCGACTATGGCTACACCTTC. Protein: CASSPRRLDYGYTF.

Turning to this clone: One end of the junction does not line up with germline, which may come from a read error. The V and J genes are TRBV19 and TRBJ1-2; D is uncertain. Germline CDR1 is LNHDA and CDR2 is SQIVND (reference sequence). The length of the CDR3 is 13 residues. The CDR3 bases are TGTGCCAGTAGTATCCCACCTAATTATGGCTACACCTTC. This sequence encodes CASSIPPNYGYTF. Together with reference TRBV19 and TRBJ1-2, the CDR3 gives the full variable domain: DGGITQSPKYLFRKEGQNVTLSCEQNLNHDAMYWYRQDPGQGLRLIYYSQIVNDFQKGDIAEGYSVSREKKESFPLTVTSAQKNPTAFYLCASSIPPNYGYTFGSGTRLTVV.

The chain is built from TRBV18 and TRBJ2-1; D is undetermined. Germline CDR1 reads KGHSH; CDR2 reads LQKENI. The CDR3 length is 15 residues. The germline V and J ends were trimmed by 2 bases and 0 bases, with 8 bases remaining between them. The CDR3 coding sequence is TGTGCCAGCTCACCAGTCAGAGGCTCCTACAATGAGCAGTTCTTC. This sequence encodes CASSPVRGSYNEQFF.

The rearrangement links TRBV6-1 to TRBJ2-7, with TRBD1 identical over 11 bases. The CDR3 has 15 residues. After removal of 6 bases from V and 9 bases from J, the junction contained 13 bases not matched to a gene. Germline V gives CDR1 MNHNS, CDR2 SASEGT. This chain's CDR3 is CASSPQVGTGGPQYF. For the CDR3, the DNA is TGTGCCAGCAGCCCTCAGGTGGGGACAGGGGGTCCGCAGTACTTC.

A few counts support this clone. The chain joins TRBV10-1 to TRBJ1-2, with a possible D match to TRBD1 (5 bases). Trimming removed 2 bases at V and 4 bases at J, with 5 bases between. The CDR3 runs to 12 residues. Germline CDR1 is WNHNN and CDR2 is SYGVQD (reference sequence). The CDR3 nucleotides are TGCGCCAGCAGTGAGGACAGCTATGGCTACACCTTC. Amino acids: CASSEDSYGYTF.

This chain uses TRBV21-1 with TRBJ2-1; the table's D call of TRBD2 was not tested on the DNA. TRBV21-1 counts as a pseudogene. The CDR3 loop spans 15 amino acids. The CDR3 DNA reads as TGTGCCAGCAGCAAAGTGGGGTGGGAGATGAATGAGCAGTTCTTC. It encodes CASSKVGWEMNEQFF.

The rearrangement uses TRBV4-3 and TRBJ1-2, with TRBD1 matching 9 bases. The J segment lost 8 bases and the V segment lost 1 base, leaving 11 bases of the junction unmatched. Germline loops: CDR1 LGHNA, CDR2 YSLEER. CDR3 length equals 16 residues. The CDR3 loop reads CASSQGPPDRGRGYTF. The CDR3 region has the DNA TGCGCCAGCAGCCAAGGGCCCCCGGACAGGGGCAGGGGCTACACCTTC.

This clone was observed a handful of times. V usage is TRBV7-9 and J usage is TRBJ2-5; D is unresolved. The length of the CDR3 is 14 residues. CDR1 and CDR2 from the germline V gene are SEHNR and FQNEAQ (reference sequence). V was trimmed by 5 bases and J by 4 bases, leaving 14 bases between them. CDR3 protein: CASSTAEVGETQYF. As DNA, the CDR3 is TGTGCCAGCAGCACCGCAGAGGTAGGAGAGACCCAGTACTTC.

The J gene is TRBJ1-1, the V gene TRBV29-1, with D possibly TRBD1 on 5 matching bases. V was trimmed by 5 bases and J by 1 base, leaving 8 bases between them. This CDR3 is built from 12 residues. Germline CDR1 reads SQVTM; CDR2 reads ANQGSEA. CDR3: CSVLQGNTEAFF. As DNA, the CDR3 is TGCAGCGTTCTCCAGGGGAACACTGAAGCTTTCTTT.

The gene calls are TRBV28 and TRBJ2-7; 7 nucleotides line up with TRBD2. From germline, CDR1 is MDHEN and CDR2 SYDVKM. The J segment lost 5 bases and the V segment lost 2 bases, leaving 3 bases of the junction unmatched. The length of the CDR3 is 13 residues. The CDR3 protein is CASSLLLANEQYF. Written as DNA, the CDR3 is TGTGCCAGCAGTTTACTACTAGCGAACGAGCAGTACTTC.

V is TRBV7-8 and J is TRBJ1-2; D not certain. The CDR3 runs to 14 residues. Trimming pared 5 bases from V and 2 bases from J, leaving 12 bases between. Germline V gene data show CDR1 as SGHVS and CDR2 as FQNEAQ. CDR3 amino acids: CASSLNTGNYGYTF. The DNA for the CDR3 is TGTGCCAGCAGCCTTAATACGGGGAACTATGGCTACACCTTC. The full variable domain, its missing parts supplied by reference TRBV7-8 and TRBJ1-2, is GAGVSQSPRYKVAKRGQDVALRCDPISGHVSLFWYQQALGQGPEFLTYFQNEAQLDKSGLPSDRFFAERPEGSVSTLKIQRTQQEDSAVYLCASSLNTGNYGYTFGSGTRLTVV.

The chain employs TRBV19 and TRBJ2-7, with D possibly matching TRBD1 (6 bases). CDR1 is LNHDA, CDR2 SQIVND, per germline (reference sequence). The CDR3 has 13 amino acids. Between the trimmed V and J ends, which lost 5 bases and 2 bases, there was a span of 10 bases. The CDR3 sequence: CASSVTGTYEQYF. The CDR3 DNA follows: TGTGCCAGTAGTGTGACAGGTACCTACGAGCAGTACTTC.